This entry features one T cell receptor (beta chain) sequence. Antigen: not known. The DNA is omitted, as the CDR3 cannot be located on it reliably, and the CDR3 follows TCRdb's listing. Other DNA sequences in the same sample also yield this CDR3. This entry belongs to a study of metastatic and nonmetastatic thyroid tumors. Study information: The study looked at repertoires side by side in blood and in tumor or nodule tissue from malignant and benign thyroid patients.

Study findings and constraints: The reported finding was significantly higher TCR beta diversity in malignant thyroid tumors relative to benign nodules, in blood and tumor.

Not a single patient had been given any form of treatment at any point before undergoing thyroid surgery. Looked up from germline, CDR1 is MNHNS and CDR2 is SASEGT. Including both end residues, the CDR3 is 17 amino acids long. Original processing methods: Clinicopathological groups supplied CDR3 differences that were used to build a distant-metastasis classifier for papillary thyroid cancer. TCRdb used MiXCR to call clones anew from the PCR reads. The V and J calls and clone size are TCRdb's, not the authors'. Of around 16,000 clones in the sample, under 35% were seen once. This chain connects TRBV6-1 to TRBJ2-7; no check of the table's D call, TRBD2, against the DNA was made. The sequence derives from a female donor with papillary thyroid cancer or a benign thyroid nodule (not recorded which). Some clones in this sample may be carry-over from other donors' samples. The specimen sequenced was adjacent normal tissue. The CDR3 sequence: CASGPLVAGGAYYEQYF.